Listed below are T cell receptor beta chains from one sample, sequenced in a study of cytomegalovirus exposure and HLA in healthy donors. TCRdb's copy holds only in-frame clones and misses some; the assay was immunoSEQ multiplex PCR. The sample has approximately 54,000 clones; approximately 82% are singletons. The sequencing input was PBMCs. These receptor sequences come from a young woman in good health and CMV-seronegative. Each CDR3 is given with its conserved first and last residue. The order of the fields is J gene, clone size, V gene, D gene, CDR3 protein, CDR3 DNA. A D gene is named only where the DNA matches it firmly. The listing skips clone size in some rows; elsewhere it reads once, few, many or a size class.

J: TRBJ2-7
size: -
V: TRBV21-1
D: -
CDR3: CASSKEETGSSYEQYF
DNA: TGTGCCAGCAGCAAAGAGGAAACAGGGAGCTCCTACGAGCAGTACTTC

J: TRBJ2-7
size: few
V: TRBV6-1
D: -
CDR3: CVFRQKTAYEQYF
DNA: TGTGTTTTCAGGCAGAAGACGGCATACGAGCAGTACTTC

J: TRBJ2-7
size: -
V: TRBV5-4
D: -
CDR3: CASSLGGAAGRYYEQYF
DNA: TGTGCCAGCAGCTTGGGGGGAGCGGCGGGGAGATACTACGAGCAGTACTTC

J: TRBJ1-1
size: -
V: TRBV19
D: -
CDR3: CATLRGATEAFF
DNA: TGTGCCACCTTACGGGGGGCCACTGAAGCTTTCTTT

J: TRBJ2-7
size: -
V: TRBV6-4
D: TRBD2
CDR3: CASNLGGSYEQYF
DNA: TGTGCCAGCAATTTGGGGGGGTCCTACGAGCAGTACTTC

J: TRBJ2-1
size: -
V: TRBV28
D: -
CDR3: CASRDVGRLYNEQFF
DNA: TGTGCCAGCCGCGATGTAGGCAGGTTGTACAATGAGCAGTTCTTC

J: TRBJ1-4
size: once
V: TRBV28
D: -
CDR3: CASSSPRGGDEKLFF
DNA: TGTGCCAGCAGTTCGCCGAGGGGAGGCGATGAAAAACTGTTTTTT

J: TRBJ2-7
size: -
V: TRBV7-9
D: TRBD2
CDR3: CASSVSGISYEQYF
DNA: TGTGCCAGCAGCGTTAGCGGGATCTCCTACGAGCAGTACTTC

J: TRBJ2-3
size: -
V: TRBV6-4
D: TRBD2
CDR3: CASSERESTDTQYF
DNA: TGTGCCAGCAGTGAGCGGGAGAGCACAGATACGCAGTATTTT

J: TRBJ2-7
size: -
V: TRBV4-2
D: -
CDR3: CASSQARTLSSYEQYF
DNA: TGTGCCAGCAGCCAGGCCCGGACACTCTCCTCCTACGAGCAGTACTTC

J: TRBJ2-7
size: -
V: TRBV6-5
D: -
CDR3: CASSRGTRGMNEQYF
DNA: TGTGCCAGCAGTCGCGGGACCCGAGGGATGAACGAGCAGTACTTC

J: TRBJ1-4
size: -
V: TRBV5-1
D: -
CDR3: CASSTDSATNEKLFF
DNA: TGCGCCAGCAGCACTGACAGTGCAACTAATGAAAAACTGTTTTTT

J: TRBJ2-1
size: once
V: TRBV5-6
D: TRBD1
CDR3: CASSFGTGGGDEQFF
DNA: TGTGCCAGCAGCTTCGGGACAGGGGGCGGCGATGAGCAGTTCTTC

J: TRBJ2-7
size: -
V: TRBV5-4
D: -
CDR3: CASSPGGRTYEQYF
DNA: TGTGCCAGCAGCCCCGGGGGGCGGACCTACGAGCAGTACTTC

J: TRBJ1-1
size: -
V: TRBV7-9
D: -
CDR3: CASSLTPGGVANTEAFF
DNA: TGTGCCAGCAGCTTAACCCCGGGAGGGGTAGCGAACACTGAAGCTTTCTTT

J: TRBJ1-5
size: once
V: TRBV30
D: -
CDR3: CAWSGGRDQPQHF
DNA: TGTGCCTGGAGCGGAGGAAGGGATCAGCCCCAGCATTTT

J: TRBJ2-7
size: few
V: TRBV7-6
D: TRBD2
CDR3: CASSRLAGTAERPYEQYF
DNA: TGTGCCAGCAGCCGACTAGCGGGTACGGCCGAAAGACCCTACGAGCAGTACTTC

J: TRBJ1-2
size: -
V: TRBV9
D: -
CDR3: CASSVGTYGYTF
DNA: TGTGCCAGCAGCGTGGGCACGTATGGCTACACCTTC

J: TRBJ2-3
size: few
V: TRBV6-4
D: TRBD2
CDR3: CASSEGTSGTDTQYF
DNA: TGTGCCAGCAGTGAGGGGACTAGCGGCACAGATACGCAGTATTTT

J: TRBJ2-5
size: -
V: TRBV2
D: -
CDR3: CASTPLLAGTQETQYF
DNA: TGTGCCAGCACCCCACTATTGGCAGGGACACAAGAGACCCAGTACTTC

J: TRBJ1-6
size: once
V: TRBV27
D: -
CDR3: CASRPGGGKDNSPLHF
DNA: TGTGCCAGCAGGCCCGGGGGGGGCAAGGATAATTCACCCCTCCACTTT

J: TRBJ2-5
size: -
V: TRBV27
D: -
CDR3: CASSPWTTEETQYF
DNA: TGTGCCAGCAGTCCGTGGACTACCGAAGAGACCCAGTACTTC

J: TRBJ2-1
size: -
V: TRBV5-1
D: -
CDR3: CASSLDEGRSEQFF
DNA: TGCGCCAGCAGCTTGGATGAGGGAAGAAGTGAGCAGTTCTTC

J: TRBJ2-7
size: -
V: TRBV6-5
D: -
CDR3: CASSYSTAKPYEQYF
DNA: TGTGCCAGCAGTTACTCGACAGCTAAGCCCTACGAGCAGTACTTC

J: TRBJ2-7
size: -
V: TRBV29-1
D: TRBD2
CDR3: CSVVRLAGNYEQYF
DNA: TGCAGCGTGGTACGACTAGCGGGAAACTACGAGCAGTACTTC

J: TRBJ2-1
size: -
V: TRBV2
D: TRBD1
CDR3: CASSGGSSYNEQFF
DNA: TGTGCCAGCTCAGGGGGTAGCTCCTACAATGAGCAGTTCTTC

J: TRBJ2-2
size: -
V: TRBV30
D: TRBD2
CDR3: CASQRGLAGGSEQVNTGELFF
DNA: TGTGCCTCGCAGAGAGGGCTAGCGGGAGGATCCGAACAAGTGAACACCGGGGAGCTGTTTTTT

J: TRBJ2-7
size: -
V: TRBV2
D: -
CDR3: CASSRGLTAYEQYF
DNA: TGTGCCAGCAGCCGAGGCCTGACAGCCTACGAGCAGTACTTC

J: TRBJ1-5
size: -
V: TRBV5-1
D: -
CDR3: CASSLTGSSNQPQHF
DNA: TGCGCCAGCAGCTTGACAGGGTCTAGCAATCAGCCCCAGCATTTT

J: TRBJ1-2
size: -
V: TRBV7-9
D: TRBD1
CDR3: CASSLAGGQAYGYTF
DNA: TGTGCCAGCAGCTTGGCAGGGGGCCAAGCCTATGGCTACACCTTC

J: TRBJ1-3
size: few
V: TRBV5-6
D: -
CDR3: CASSLVGTSGNTIYF
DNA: TGTGCCAGCAGCTTGGTCGGGACATCGGGAAACACCATATATTTT

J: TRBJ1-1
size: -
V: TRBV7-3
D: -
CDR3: CASSHPDSGGEAFF
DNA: TGTGCCAGCAGCCACCCGGACTCCGGAGGTGAAGCTTTCTTT

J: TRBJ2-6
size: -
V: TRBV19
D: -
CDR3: CASSKNQGANVLTF
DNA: TGTGCCAGTAGTAAGAATCAGGGGGCCAACGTCCTGACTTTC

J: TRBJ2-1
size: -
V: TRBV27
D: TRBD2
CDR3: CASSFQAGGPLTYNEQFF
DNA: TGTGCCAGCAGTTTCCAAGCGGGAGGCCCCCTCACCTACAATGAGCAGTTCTTC